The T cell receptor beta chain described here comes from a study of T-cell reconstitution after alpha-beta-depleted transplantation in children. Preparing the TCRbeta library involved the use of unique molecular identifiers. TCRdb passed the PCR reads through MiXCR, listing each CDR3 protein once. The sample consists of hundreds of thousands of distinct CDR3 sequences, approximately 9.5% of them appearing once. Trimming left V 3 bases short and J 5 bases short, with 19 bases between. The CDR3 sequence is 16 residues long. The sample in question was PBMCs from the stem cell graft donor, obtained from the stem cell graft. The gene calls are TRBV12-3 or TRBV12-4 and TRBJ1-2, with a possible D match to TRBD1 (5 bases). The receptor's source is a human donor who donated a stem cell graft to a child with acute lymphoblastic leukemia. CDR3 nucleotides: TGTGCCAGCAGTTTGCGCCCCGGCGGACAAACATATGGCTACACCTTC. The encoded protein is CASSLRPGGQTYGYTF.